Shown below are 27 T cell receptor beta chains from a single sample sequenced in a study of CD8 T cells in Susac syndrome. With random hexamers, reverse transcription was performed on roughly 0.45 to 1 ug of RNA. TCRdb re-called the immunoSEQ multiplex PCR reads through MiXCR, storing one row per CDR3 protein. The sample shows roughly 88,000 distinct CDR3 sequences, approximately 96% of them seen only once. The sample comprised CD8+ T cells from PBMCs. The receptors were sampled from a human donor with Susac syndrome.

The CDR3 is CASSATSGGYNEQFF. CDR3 nucleotide sequence: TGTGCCAGCAGCGCAACTAGCGGGGGGTACAATGAGCAGTTCTTC. The V gene is TRBV5-4, the J gene TRBJ2-1; 12 nucleotides agree with TRBD2. This CDR3 spans 15 amino acids. V trimming: 4 bases; J trimming: 4 bases; junction bases outside the gene matches: 3. Germline V lookup: CDR1 SGHNT, CDR2 YYREEE (reference sequence). Drawing the rest from reference TRBV5-4 and TRBJ2-1, the complete variable domain is ETGVTQSPTHLIKTRGQQVTLRCSSQSGHNTVSWYQQALGQGPQFIFQYYREEENGRGNFPPRFSGLQFPNYSSELNVNALELDDSALYLCASSATSGGYNEQFFGPGTRLTVL.

A few counts support this clonotype. The V and J genes are TRBV20-1 and TRBJ2-1, with D possibly TRBD2 on 5 matching bases. V lost 5 bases to trimming and J lost 6 bases, with 11 bases between them. The CDR3 has 12 residues. The germline CDR1 and CDR2 sequences are DFQATT and SNEGSKA (reference sequence). Here the CDR3 reads CSAEREFNEQFF. The CDR3 DNA reads TGCAGTGCTGAAAGGGAGTTCAATGAGCAGTTCTTC.

CDR3 region: CASTVGAIVYDNEQFF. The CDR3 nucleotides read TGTGCCAGCACGGTCGGGGCGATTGTGTATGACAATGAGCAGTTCTTC. The chain joins TRBV2 to TRBJ2-1, with D perhaps assigned TRBD1 or TRBD2 (5 bases each). This CDR3 is 16 amino acids long. CDR1 and CDR2 from the germline V gene are SNHLY and FYNNEI. Trimming removed 7 bases at V and 5 bases at J, with 21 bases between.

A single count supports this clonotype. The chain is built from TRBV29-1 and TRBJ2-1; 14 bases match TRBD2. The CDR3 runs to 16 residues. Trimming removed 6 bases from V and 4 bases from J; junction bases left unmatched: 8. Germline assignment: CDR1 SQVTM and CDR2 ANQGSEA. CDR3 loop: CSVVGLAGGSYNEQFF. The CDR3 nucleotides read TGCAGCGTGGTCGGACTAGCGGGAGGTAGTTACAATGAGCAGTTCTTC.

The gene calls are TRBV29-1 and TRBJ1-1; perhaps TRBD1 as D (5 bases). This CDR3 is built from 14 residues. The V gene lost 1 base and the J gene lost 2 bases, with 11 bases spanning the gap. Germline CDR1 reads SQVTM; CDR2 reads ANQGSEA. The CDR3 sequence: CSVEGWGANTEAFF. CDR3 sequence (DNA): TGCAGCGTTGAAGGCTGGGGCGCAAACACTGAAGCTTTCTTT.

The genes are TRBV6-5 and TRBJ1-2; D is uncertain. CDR1 is MNHEY, CDR2 SVGAGI, per germline. This CDR3 has 13 residues. V was trimmed by 5 bases and J by 0 bases, leaving 7 bases between them. The CDR3 nucleotides read TGTGCCAGCAGTACGAGGACTAACTATGGCTACACCTTC. Translation gives CASSTRTNYGYTF.

The CDR3 reads CSVEEEAGGTQYF. The CDR3 DNA reads as TGCAGCGTTGAAGAAGAAGCGGGAGGAACCCAGTACTTC. The chain joins TRBV29-1 to TRBJ2-5; TRBD2 agrees at 9 bases. Losses at the gene ends were 0 bases for V and 8 bases for J; bases not matched to a gene: 4. The germline gives CDR1 SQVTM, CDR2 ANQGSEA. This CDR3 spans 13 amino acids. Together with reference TRBV29-1 and TRBJ2-5, the CDR3 gives the full variable domain: SAVISQKPSRDICQRGTSLTIQCQVDSQVTMMFWYRQQPGQSLTLIATANQGSEATYESGFVIDKFPISRPNLTFSTLTVSNMSPEDSSIYLCSVEEEAGGTQYFGPGTRLLVL.

The chain carries TRBV5-1 and TRBJ2-5; unclear D gene. The V end lost 4 bases, the J end lost 5 bases, and 9 bases lay between the germline ends. The CDR3 is made up of 12 amino acids. The germline CDR1 and CDR2 sequences are SGHRS and YFSETQ. The CDR3 protein is CASSRTGETQYF. As DNA, the CDR3 is TGCGCCAGCAGCCGTACGGGCGAGACCCAGTACTTC.

V is TRBV5-1 and J is TRBJ1-1; D unclear. This CDR3 comprises 15 residues. The V end lost 0 bases, the J end lost 6 bases, and 15 bases lay between the germline ends. The germline CDR1 and CDR2 sequences are SGHRS and YFSETQ. The CDR3 region is CASSLAWGGSAEAFF. In nucleotides, the CDR3 is TGCGCCAGCAGCTTGGCCTGGGGAGGATCGGCTGAAGCTTTCTTT.

This clonotype has only one observation. The chain carries TRBV5-1 and TRBJ1-1; 9 nucleotides agree with TRBD1. Per germline, CDR1 SGHRS and CDR2 YFSETQ. This CDR3 region has 14 residues. The V gene end was trimmed by 6 bases and the J gene end by 0 bases; junction bases not matched to a gene: 3. Here the CDR3 reads CASKGDRVNTEAFF. The CDR3 DNA follows: TGCGCCAGCAAGGGGGACAGGGTGAACACTGAAGCTTTCTTT.

The chain combines TRBV28 with TRBJ1-1; 8 nucleotides agree with TRBD1. V shed 6 bases, J shed 5 bases, and the junction held 14 bases outside the gene matches. This CDR3 region has 16 residues. The germline V gene has CDR1 MDHEN and CDR2 SYDVKM. CDR3 sequence: CASSYHTGQGETEAFF. As DNA, the CDR3 is TGTGCCAGCAGCTACCATACCGGACAGGGAGAAACTGAAGCTTTCTTT.

The chain combines TRBV6-6 with TRBJ2-7; no reliable D call. The CDR3 loop spans 11 amino acids. Between the trimmed V and J ends, which lost 7 bases and 3 bases, there was a span of 7 bases. CDR1 is MNHNY and CDR2 is SVGAGI in the germline V gene (reference sequence). CDR3 sequence (DNA): TGTGCCAGCACCGACGGCTACGAGCAGTACTTC. It specifies CASTDGYEQYF.

This clonotype has more than one count but fewer than ten. V and J are TRBV5-6 and TRBJ1-1, with D hard to call. The CDR3 spans 13 residues. Trimming shortened V by 4 bases and J by 0 bases, and 7 bases separated the two germline ends. The germline CDR1 and CDR2 sequences are SGHDT and YYEEEE. CDR3 nucleotide sequence: TGTGCCAGCAGCCCGAGTATGAACACTGAAGCTTTCTTT. Amino acids: CASSPSMNTEAFF.

The chain couples TRBV5-6 to TRBJ2-7; maybe TRBD2 (7 bases). Per germline, CDR1 SGHDT and CDR2 YYEEEE. Trimming cost V 4 bases and J 2 bases, with 13 bases left between them. This CDR3 comprises 14 residues. CDR3 sequence: CASSLGGAPYEQYV. For the CDR3, the DNA is TGTGCCAGCAGCCTGGGGGGGGCACCCTACGAGCAGTACGTC.

The chain employs TRBV20-1 and TRBJ2-7, with unresolved D. Germline V gene data show CDR1 as DFQATT and CDR2 as SNEGSKA (reference sequence). The CDR3 consists of 17 residues. V was pared by 5 bases and J by 0 bases, with 23 bases between. DNA for the CDR3: TGCAGTGCTCTCCTGGGGTCAGACCCTTTGAGCTCCTACGAGCAGTACTTC. This gives the protein CSALLGSDPLSSYEQYF.

This chain uses TRBV19 with TRBJ2-7, with D perhaps TRBD1 (5 bases). Trimming shortened V by 5 bases and J by 1 base, and 9 bases separated the two germline ends. Germline assignment: CDR1 LNHDA and CDR2 SQIVND (reference sequence). This CDR3 has 13 amino acids. CDR3 region: CASSPAGSYEQYV. In DNA form, the CDR3 reads TGTGCCAGTAGTCCGGCAGGGTCCTACGAGCAGTACGTC.

This clonotype was recorded once. V gene TRBV19 combines with J gene TRBJ2-1; 14 bases align to TRBD2. V shed 1 base, J shed 0 bases, and the junction held 2 bases outside the gene matches. The germline V gene has CDR1 LNHDA and CDR2 SQIVND (reference sequence). The CDR3 runs to 18 residues. The CDR3 sequence: CASSIVGTSGSSYNEQFF. The CDR3 coding sequence is TGTGCCAGTAGTATAGTCGGGACTAGCGGGAGCTCCTACAATGAGCAGTTCTTC.

The V gene is TRBV29-1, the J gene TRBJ2-6, with D unclear. The germline V and J ends were trimmed by 5 bases and 2 bases, with 4 bases remaining between them. Germline CDR1 and CDR2: SQVTM and ANQGSEA. The CDR3 loop spans 12 amino acids. The CDR3 DNA follows: TGCAGCGTTCATACTGGGGCCAACGTCCTGACTTTC. Translation gives CSVHTGANVLTF.

The genes are TRBV5-1 and TRBJ1-1, with D maybe TRBD1 (5 bases). CDR3 length equals 15 residues. CDR1 and CDR2 (germline): SGHRS, YFSETQ. Trimming shortened V by 4 bases and J by 4 bases, and 17 bases separated the two germline ends. CDR3 protein: CASSDPPDSFTEAFF. DNA for the CDR3: TGCGCCAGCAGCGACCCACCCGACAGCTTCACTGAAGCTTTCTTT.

The genes are TRBV14 and TRBJ1-2; weak D call: TRBD1 (5 bases). V was shortened by 1 base and J by 3 bases, with 9 bases between the two germline ends. This CDR3 region has 14 residues. Germline V gene data show CDR1 as SGHDN and CDR2 as FVKESK. The CDR3 sequence is CASSQGGSYYGYTF. The CDR3 bases are TGTGCCAGCAGCCAAGGGGGCAGTTACTATGGCTACACCTTC.

The chain joins TRBV18 to TRBJ1-1; no firm D call. Germline assignment: CDR1 KGHSH and CDR2 LQKENI. Trimming pared 3 bases from V and 3 bases from J, leaving 11 bases between. The CDR3 is 14 residues long. The CDR3 region is CASSPAAGDTEAFF. CDR3 sequence (DNA): TGTGCCAGCTCACCGGCAGCTGGGGACACTGAAGCTTTCTTT.

The chain combines TRBV27 with TRBJ1-5; D perhaps matches TRBD1 (5 bases). There are 15 residues in the CDR3. In germline, CDR1 is MNHEY, CDR2 SMNVEV (reference sequence). With 5 bases removed from V and 4 bases from J, the gap between germline ends came to 15 bases. CDR3 sequence: CASSPTRVWNQPQHF. CDR3 DNA sequence: TGTGCCAGCAGTCCGACCAGGGTGTGGAATCAGCCCCAGCATTTT.

The rearrangement links TRBV7-2 to TRBJ1-2, with 8 bases that match TRBD1. Germline V gives CDR1 SGHTA, CDR2 FQGNSA. The CDR3 loop spans 14 amino acids. V lost 5 bases to trimming and J lost 3 bases; unmatched junction nucleotides: 5. The CDR3 DNA is TGTGCCAGCAGCCCCGGACAGGGTGACTATGGCTACACCTTC. This translates into CASSPGQGDYGYTF.

This clonotype came up a few times. Here the CDR3 reads CSARGDVTDTQYF. The DNA for the CDR3 is TGCAGTGCTAGGGGCGACGTTACAGATACGCAGTATTTT. The rearrangement joins TRBV20-1 to TRBJ2-3; D ambiguous. V was clipped by 3 bases and J by 3 bases, with 10 bases between them. The CDR3 contains 13 residues. Per the germline V gene, CDR1 is DFQATT and CDR2 is SNEGSKA (reference sequence).

This clonotype was seen only once. This sequence joins TRBV5-6 and TRBJ2-5; D not certain. The CDR3 covers 12 residues. In germline, CDR1 is SGHDT, CDR2 YYEEEE. V lost 6 bases and J lost 5, with 11 bases in between. CDR3 coding DNA: TGTGCCAGCACCAAATTCGGGGAGACCCAGTACTTC. This sequence encodes CASTKFGETQYF.

This chain joins TRBV12-3 or TRBV12-4 and TRBJ2-7, with D possibly being TRBD2 (5 bases). V was cut by 7 bases and J by 6 bases, with 10 bases left in between. The CDR3 has 11 residues. For the CDR3, the DNA is TGTGCCAGCACTCCCGGAGGCGAGCAGTACTTC. This encodes CASTPGGEQYF.

The V and J genes are TRBV19 and TRBJ2-1; D ambiguous. Germline V gene data show CDR1 as LNHDA and CDR2 as SQIVND (reference sequence). This CDR3 spans 12 amino acids. V lost 5 bases and J 6 bases, leaving 8 bases between the germline ends. The CDR3 here is CASSHSSNEQFF. In DNA, the CDR3 is TGTGCCAGTAGTCACAGTTCCAATGAGCAGTTCTTC. Full variable domain (missing parts from reference TRBV19 and TRBJ2-1): DGGITQSPKYLFRKEGQNVTLSCEQNLNHDAMYWYRQDPGQGLRLIYYSQIVNDFQKGDIAEGYSVSREKKESFPLTVTSAQKNPTAFYLCASSHSSNEQFFGPGTRLTVL.